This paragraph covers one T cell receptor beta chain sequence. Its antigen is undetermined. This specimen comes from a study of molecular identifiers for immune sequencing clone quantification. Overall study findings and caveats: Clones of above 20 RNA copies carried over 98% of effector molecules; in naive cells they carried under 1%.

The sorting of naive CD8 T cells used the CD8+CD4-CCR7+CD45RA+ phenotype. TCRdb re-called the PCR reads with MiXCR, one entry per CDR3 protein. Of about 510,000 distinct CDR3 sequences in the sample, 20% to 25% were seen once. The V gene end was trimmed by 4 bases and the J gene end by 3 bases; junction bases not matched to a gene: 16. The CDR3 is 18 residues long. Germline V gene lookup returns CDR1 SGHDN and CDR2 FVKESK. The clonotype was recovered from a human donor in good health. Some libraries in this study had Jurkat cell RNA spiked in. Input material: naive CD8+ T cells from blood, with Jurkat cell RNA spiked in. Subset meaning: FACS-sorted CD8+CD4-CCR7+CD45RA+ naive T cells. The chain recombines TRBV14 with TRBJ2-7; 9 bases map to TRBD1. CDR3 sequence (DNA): TGTGCCAGCAGCCCTGCCAAAAGGGACAGGGAAGGAGACTACGAGCAGTACTTC. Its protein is CASSPAKRDREGDYEQYF.